These 5 T cell receptor beta chains came from one sample sequenced in a study of blood T cell repertoires in COVID-19. Sequencing was performed with immunoSEQ multiplex PCR; in TCRdb, only in-frame clones are kept and a portion is missing. This table has about 140,000 clones, around 90% appearing once. Material for sequencing was peripheral blood. All receptors derive from a woman older than 75 with acute or convalescent COVID-19.

This chain uses TRBV6-6 with TRBJ1-2; the match to TRBD1 covers 12 bases. Germline CDR1 and CDR2: MNHNY and SVGAGI (reference sequence). CDR3 length equals 16 residues. V was clipped by 6 bases and J by 5 bases; unmatched bases: 10. The CDR3 sequence is CASSLAGTGGNYGYTF. The CDR3, as DNA: TGTGCCAGCAGCCTCGCGGGGACAGGGGGCAATTATGGCTACACCTTC.

This clone was observed a handful of times. V gene TRBV7-2 combines with J gene TRBJ1-4; D may be TRBD1 (6 bases). The CDR3 has 14 residues. The V end lost 3 bases, the J end lost 5 bases, and 10 bases lay between the germline ends. Looked up from germline, CDR1 is SGHTA and CDR2 is FQGNSA. CDR3 DNA: TGTGCCAGCAGCTTTGCAGGGGCCAATGAAAAACTGTTTTTT. Protein product: CASSFAGANEKLFF.

CDR3 coding DNA: TGTGCCAGCAGCCCCAGGGGAATAGAAGGCTACACCTTC. It encodes CASSPRGIEGYTF. The V call is TRBV3-1 (or the pseudogene TRBV3-2), the J call TRBJ1-2, with D tentatively TRBD1 (6 bases). V lost 4 bases and J lost 8, with 14 bases in between. Germline CDR1 reads LGHDT; CDR2 reads YNNKEL (reference sequence). The CDR3 has 13 residues.

The rearrangement uses TRBV3-1 (or the pseudogene TRBV3-2) and TRBJ1-6; the match to TRBD1 covers 10 bases. This CDR3 has 16 residues. Germline assignment: CDR1 LGHDT and CDR2 YNNKEL (reference sequence). V was pared by 1 base and J by 9 bases, with 6 bases of the junction left unmatched. The CDR3, as DNA: TGTGCCAGCAGCCAAGTCCGGGGACAGGGGAGTTCACCCCTCCACTTT. This gives the protein CASSQVRGQGSSPLHF.

This chain uses TRBV5-1 with TRBJ2-5; maybe TRBD1 (5 bases). Germline V gene lookup returns CDR1 SGHRS and CDR2 YFSETQ. V shed 0 bases and J shed 1 base, with 10 bases lying between them. The CDR3 contains 15 residues. CDR3 region: CASSLARQIQETQYF. The CDR3 nucleotides are TGCGCCAGCAGCTTGGCCAGACAGATCCAAGAGACCCAGTACTTC.